This entry is about one TCR beta chain. The data are from a study of CD8 T cells in Susac syndrome. An input of about 0.45 to 1 ug of RNA was subjected to reverse transcription using random hexamers. TCRdb passed the immunoSEQ multiplex PCR reads through MiXCR, listing each CDR3 protein once. The sample carries roughly 250,000 distinct CDR3 sequences, almost 97% recorded once. CDR3 size: 15 residues. The germline gives CDR1 LGHNT, CDR2 FRNRAP. Losses at the gene ends were 6 bases for V and 9 bases for J; bases not matched to a gene: 14. The sample taken for sequencing was CD4+ T cells from PBMCs. The gene calls are TRBV12-5 and TRBJ2-1, with 7 bases fitting TRBD2. This sequence originates from a human donor with Susac syndrome. CDR3 nucleotide sequence: TGTGCTAGTGGACCACCCGGGAGGAGGGGTTCTGAGCAGTTCTTC. Translating gives CASGPPGRRGSEQFF.